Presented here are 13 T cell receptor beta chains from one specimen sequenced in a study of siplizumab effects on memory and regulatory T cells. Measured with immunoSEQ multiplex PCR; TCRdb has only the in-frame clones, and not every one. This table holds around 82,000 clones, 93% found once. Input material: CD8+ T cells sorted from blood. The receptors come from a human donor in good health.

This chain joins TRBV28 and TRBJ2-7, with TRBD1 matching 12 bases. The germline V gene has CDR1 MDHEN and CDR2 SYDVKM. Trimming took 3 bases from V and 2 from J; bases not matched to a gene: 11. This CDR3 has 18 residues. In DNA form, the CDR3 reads TGTGCCAGCAGTTTCGGGACAGGGGGCGCGAGGGGCGCCTACGAGCAGTACTTC. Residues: CASSFGTGGARGAYEQYF.

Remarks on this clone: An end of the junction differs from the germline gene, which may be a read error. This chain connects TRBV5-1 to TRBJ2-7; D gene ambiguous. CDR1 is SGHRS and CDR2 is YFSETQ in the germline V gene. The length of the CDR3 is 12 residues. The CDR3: CTSSPGLYEQYF. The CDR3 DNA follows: TGCACCAGCAGCCCGGGCTTATACGAGCAGTACTTC. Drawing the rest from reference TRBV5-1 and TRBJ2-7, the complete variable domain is KAGVTQTPRYLIKTRGQQVTLSCSPISGHRSVSWYQQTPGQGLQFLFEYFSETQRNKGNFPGRFSGRQFSNSRSEMNVSTLELGDSALYLCTSSPGLYEQYFGPGTRLTVT.

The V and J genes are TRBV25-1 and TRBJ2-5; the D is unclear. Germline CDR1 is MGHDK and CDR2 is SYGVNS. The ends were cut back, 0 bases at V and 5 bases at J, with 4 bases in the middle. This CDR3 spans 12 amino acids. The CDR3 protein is CASSEYPETQYF. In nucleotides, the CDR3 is TGTGCCAGCAGTGAATATCCCGAGACCCAGTACTTC.

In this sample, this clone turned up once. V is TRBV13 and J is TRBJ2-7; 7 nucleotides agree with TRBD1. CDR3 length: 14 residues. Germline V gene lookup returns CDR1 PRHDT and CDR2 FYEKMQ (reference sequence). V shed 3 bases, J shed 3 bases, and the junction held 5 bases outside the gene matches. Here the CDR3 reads CASSFGTDFYEQYF. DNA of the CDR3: TGTGCCAGCAGCTTCGGGACAGACTTCTACGAGCAGTACTTC. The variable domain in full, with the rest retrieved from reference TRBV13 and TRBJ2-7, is AAGVIQSPRHLIKEKRETATLKCYPIPRHDTVYWYQQGPGQDPQFLISFYEKMQSDKGSIPDRFSAQQFSDYHSELNMSSLELGDSALYFCASSFGTDFYEQYFGPGTRLTVT.

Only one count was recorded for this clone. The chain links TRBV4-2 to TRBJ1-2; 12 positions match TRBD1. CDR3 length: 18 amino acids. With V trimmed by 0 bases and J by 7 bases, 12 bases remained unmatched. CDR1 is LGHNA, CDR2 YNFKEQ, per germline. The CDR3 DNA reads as TGTGCCAGCAGCCAAGATATCTACTTGGGACAGGGGGCGGGTGGCTACACCTTC. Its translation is CASSQDIYLGQGAGGYTF.

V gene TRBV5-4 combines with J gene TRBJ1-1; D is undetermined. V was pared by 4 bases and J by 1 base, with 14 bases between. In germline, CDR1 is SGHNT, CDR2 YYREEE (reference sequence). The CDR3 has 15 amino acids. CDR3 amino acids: CASSASSEGNTEAFF. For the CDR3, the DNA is TGTGCCAGCAGCGCGTCCTCGGAAGGGAACACTGAAGCTTTCTTT.

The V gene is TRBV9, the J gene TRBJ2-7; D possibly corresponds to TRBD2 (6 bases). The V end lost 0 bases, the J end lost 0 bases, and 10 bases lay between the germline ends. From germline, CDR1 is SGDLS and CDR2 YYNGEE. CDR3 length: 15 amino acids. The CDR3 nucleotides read TGTGCCAGCAGCGTAGGTAGCGGAAACTCCTACGAGCAGTACTTC. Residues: CASSVGSGNSYEQYF.

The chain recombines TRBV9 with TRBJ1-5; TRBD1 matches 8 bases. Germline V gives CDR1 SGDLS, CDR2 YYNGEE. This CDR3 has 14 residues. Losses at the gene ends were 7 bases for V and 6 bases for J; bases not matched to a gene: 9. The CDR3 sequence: CASGETGVSQPQHF. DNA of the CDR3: TGTGCCAGCGGTGAGACAGGGGTCTCTCAGCCCCAGCATTTT.

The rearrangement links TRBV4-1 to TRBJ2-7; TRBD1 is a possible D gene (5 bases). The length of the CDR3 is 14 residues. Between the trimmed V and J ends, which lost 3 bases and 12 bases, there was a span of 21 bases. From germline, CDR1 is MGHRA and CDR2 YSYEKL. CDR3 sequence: CASSHTRLDMGLYF. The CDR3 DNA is TGCGCCAGCAGCCATACTCGTTTGGACATGGGGCTGTACTTC.

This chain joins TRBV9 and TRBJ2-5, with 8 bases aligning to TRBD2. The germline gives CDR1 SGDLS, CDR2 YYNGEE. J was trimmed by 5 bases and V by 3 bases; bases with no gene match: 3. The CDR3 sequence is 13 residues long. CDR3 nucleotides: TGTGCCAGCAGCGGCGGGACTAGGGAGACCCAGTACTTC. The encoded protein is CASSGGTRETQYF.

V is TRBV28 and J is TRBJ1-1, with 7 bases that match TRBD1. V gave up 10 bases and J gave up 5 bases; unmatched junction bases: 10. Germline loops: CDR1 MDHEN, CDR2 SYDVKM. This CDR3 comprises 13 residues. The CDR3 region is CATREGAGTEAFF. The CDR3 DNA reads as TGTGCCACCCGGGAGGGGGCTGGGACTGAAGCTTTCTTT.

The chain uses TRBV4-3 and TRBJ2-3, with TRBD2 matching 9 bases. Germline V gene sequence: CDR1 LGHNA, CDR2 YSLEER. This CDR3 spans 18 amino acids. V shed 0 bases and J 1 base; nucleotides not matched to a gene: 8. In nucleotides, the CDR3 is TGCGCCAGCAGCCAAGATCTAGGCGGGGGGGCGGGCACAGATACGCAGTATTTT. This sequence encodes CASSQDLGGGAGTDTQYF.

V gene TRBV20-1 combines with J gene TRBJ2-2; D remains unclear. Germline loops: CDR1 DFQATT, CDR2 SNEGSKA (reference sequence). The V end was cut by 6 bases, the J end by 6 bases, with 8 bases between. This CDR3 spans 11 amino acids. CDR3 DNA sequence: TGCAGTGCCAAATTTGCCGGGGAGCTGTTTTTT. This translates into CSAKFAGELFF.